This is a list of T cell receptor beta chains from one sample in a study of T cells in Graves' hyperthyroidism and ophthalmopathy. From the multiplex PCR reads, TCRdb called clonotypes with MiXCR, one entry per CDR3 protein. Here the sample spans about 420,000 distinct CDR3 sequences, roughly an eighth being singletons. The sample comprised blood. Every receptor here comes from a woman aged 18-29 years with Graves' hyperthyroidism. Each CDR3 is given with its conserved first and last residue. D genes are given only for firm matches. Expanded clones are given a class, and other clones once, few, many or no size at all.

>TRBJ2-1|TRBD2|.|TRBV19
CASSIFAGGPNEQFF
TGTGCCAGTAGTATATTCGCGGGAGGGCCCAATGAGCAGTTCTTC
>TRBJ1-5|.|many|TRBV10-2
CASSASGSNQPQHF
TGCGCCAGCAGTGCTAGCGGATCCAATCAGCCCCAGCATTTT
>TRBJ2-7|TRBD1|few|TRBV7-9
CASSPGRTGQGGYEQYF
TGTGCCAGCAGCCCCGGACGCACAGGACAGGGGGGGTACGAGCAGTACTTC
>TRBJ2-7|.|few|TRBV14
CASSLTPGGDEQYF
TGTGCCAGCAGCCTGACTCCTGGTGGGGACGAGCAGTACTTC
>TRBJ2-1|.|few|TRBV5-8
CASSRRGGPAPFF
TGCGCCAGCAGCCGGCGTGGGGGACCGGCCCCGTTCTTC
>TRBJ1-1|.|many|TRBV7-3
CASRSPGDTEAFF
TGTGCCAGCAGATCCCCAGGGGACACTGAAGCTTTCTTT
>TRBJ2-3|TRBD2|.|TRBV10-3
CAISESTTSGYTDTQYF
TGTGCCATCAGTGAGTCGACAACTAGCGGTTACACAGATACGCAGTATTTT
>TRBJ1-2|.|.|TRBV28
CASSSGWAGYTF
TGTGCCAGCAGTTCCGGGTGGGCTGGCTACACCTTC
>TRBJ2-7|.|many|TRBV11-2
CASSTGTGSYEQYF
TGTGCCAGCAGCACCGGGACGGGGTCCTACGAGCAGTACTTC
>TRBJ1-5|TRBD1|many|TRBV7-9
CASSPTGDRNQPQHF
TGTGCCAGCAGCCCGACAGGGGACCGTAATCAGCCCCAGCATTTT
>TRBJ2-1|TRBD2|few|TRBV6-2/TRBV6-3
CASRTSRGTGSSYNEQFF
TGTGCCAGCAGGACCTCGCGGGGGACGGGGAGCTCCTACAATGAGCAGTTCTTC
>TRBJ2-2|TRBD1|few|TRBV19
CASSPWTGYEELFF
TGTGCCAGTAGTCCCTGGACAGGGTACGAGGAGCTGTTTTTT
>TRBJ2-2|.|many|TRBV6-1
CASSPSQGGGELFF
TGTGCCAGCAGCCCGAGTCAGGGCGGGGGGGAGCTGTTTTTT
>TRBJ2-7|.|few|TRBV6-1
CASSRGPAYEQYF
TGTGCCAGCAGTAGGGGTCCCGCCTACGAGCAGTACTTC
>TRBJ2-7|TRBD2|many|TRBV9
CASSVGLGGGLNEQYF
TGTGCCAGCAGCGTAGGGCTCGGGGGAGGGCTGAACGAGCAGTACTTC
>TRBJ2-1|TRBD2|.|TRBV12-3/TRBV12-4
CASSPALAGGNEQFF
TGTGCCAGCAGTCCCGCCCTAGCGGGTGGAAATGAGCAGTTCTTC
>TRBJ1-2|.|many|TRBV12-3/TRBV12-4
CASSLGRGGDGYTF
TGTGCCAGCAGTTTGGGTCGTGGGGGGGATGGCTACACCTTC
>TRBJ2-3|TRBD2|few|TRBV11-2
CASSSRLAASTDTQYF
TGTGCCAGCAGCTCCCGACTAGCGGCTAGCACAGATACGCAGTATTTT
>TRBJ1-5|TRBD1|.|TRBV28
CASSLVQGVRNQPQHF
TGTGCCAGCAGTCTCGTTCAGGGGGTGCGCAATCAGCCCCAGCATTTT
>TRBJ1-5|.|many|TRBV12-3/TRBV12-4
CASSLGLLGNDQPQHF
TGTGCCAGCAGTTTAGGTTTGTTAGGAAACGATCAGCCCCAGCATTTT
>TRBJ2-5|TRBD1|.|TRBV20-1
CSAPPLTGGLETQYF
TGCAGTGCTCCGCCTTTGACAGGGGGTCTGGAGACCCAGTACTTC
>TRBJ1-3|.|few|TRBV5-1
CASSLSVGEGRGNTIYF
TGCGCCAGCAGCTTGTCCGTCGGCGAGGGGCGAGGAAACACCATATATTTT
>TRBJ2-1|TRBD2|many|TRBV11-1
CASSATSVSYNEQFF
TGTGCCAGCAGCGCAACTAGCGTCTCCTACAATGAGCAGTTCTTC
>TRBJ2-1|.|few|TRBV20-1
CSAQGRPPLYNEQFF
TGCAGTGCTCAAGGGCGCCCCCCCCTCTACAATGAGCAGTTCTTC
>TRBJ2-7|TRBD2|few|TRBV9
CASSVAATPGTSGSNYEQYF
TGTGCCAGCAGCGTAGCGGCCACACCCGGGACTAGCGGGAGCAACTACGAGCAGTACTTC
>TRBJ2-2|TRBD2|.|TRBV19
CASNRASGNPGELFF
TGTGCCAGTAATCGAGCTAGCGGGAACCCCGGGGAGCTGTTTTTT
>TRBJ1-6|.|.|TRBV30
CAWRLGGVSDGPYNSPLHF
TGTGCCTGGAGGCTCGGTGGGGTGAGCGACGGACCCTATAATTCACCCCTCCACTTT
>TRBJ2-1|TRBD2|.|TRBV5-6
CASSWGAGVHNEQFF
TGTGCCAGCAGCTGGGGAGCGGGGGTACACAATGAGCAGTTCTTC
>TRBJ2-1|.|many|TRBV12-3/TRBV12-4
CASSSSTGDYNEQFF
.
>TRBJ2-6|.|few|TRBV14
CASSRSTGANVLTF
TGTGCCAGCAGCCGGTCTACTGGGGCCAACGTCCTGACTTTC
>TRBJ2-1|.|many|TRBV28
CASEGRPYNEQFF
TGTGCCAGCGAGGGGCGCCCCTACAATGAGCAGTTCTTC
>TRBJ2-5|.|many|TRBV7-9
CASSLDEGWGETQYF
TGTGCCAGCAGCTTAGACGAGGGCTGGGGAGAGACCCAGTACTTC
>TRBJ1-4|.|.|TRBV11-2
CASSLVVSLNEKLFF
TGTGCCAGCAGCTTAGTAGTCAGTCTTAATGAAAAACTGTTTTTT
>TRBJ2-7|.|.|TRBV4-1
CASSQDRLGYEQYF
TGCGCCAGCAGCCAAGATAGGTTGGGTTACGAGCAGTACTTC
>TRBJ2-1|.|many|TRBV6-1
CASAPEPTYNEQFF
TGTGCCAGCGCACCGGAGCCAACCTACAATGAGCAGTTCTTC
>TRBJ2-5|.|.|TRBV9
CASSVGGREGETQYF
TGTGCCAGCAGCGTAGGGGGTAGGGAAGGAGAGACCCAGTACTTC
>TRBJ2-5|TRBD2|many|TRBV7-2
CASSSSGLAGRGWGETQYF
TGTGCCAGCAGCTCCTCTGGACTAGCGGGAAGGGGGTGGGGAGAGACCCAGTACTTC
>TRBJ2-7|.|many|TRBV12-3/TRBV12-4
CASSPLPAMKQYF
TGTGCCAGCAGTCCCCTCCCCGCGATGAAGCAGTACTTC
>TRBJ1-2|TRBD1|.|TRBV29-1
CSGRQGDNYGYTF
TGCAGCGGCCGACAGGGAGATAACTATGGCTACACCTTC
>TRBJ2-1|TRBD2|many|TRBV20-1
CSARVGRDLYNEQFF
TGCAGTGCCAGAGTAGGGAGGGACCTATACAATGAGCAGTTCTTC
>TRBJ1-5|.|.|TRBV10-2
CASRAQGNQPQHF
TGCGCCAGCAGGGCCCAGGGCAATCAGCCCCAGCATTTT
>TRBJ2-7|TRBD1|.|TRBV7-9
CASSLGTGGTYEQHF
TGTGCCAGCAGCTTGGGGACAGGGGGGACTTACGAGCAGCACTTC
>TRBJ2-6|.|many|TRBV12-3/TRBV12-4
CASSLHGAGANVLTF
TGTGCCAGCAGTTTACACGGAGCCGGGGCCAACGTCCTGACTTTC
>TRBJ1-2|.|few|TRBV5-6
CASSPTLGGHYGYTF
TGTGCCAGCAGCCCTACCTTGGGAGGCCACTATGGCTACACCTTC
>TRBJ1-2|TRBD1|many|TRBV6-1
CASRTGSENYGYTF
TGTGCCAGCAGGACAGGGAGTGAAAACTATGGCTACACCTTC
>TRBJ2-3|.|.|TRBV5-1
CASRAGDTQYF
TGCGCCAGCCGAGCGGGAGATACGCAGTATTTT
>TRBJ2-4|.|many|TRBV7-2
CASSLDSGRIDIQYF
TGTGCCAGCAGCTTAGATAGTGGGAGAATTGACATTCAGTACTTC
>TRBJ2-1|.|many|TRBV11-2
CASSPGSSNEQFF
TGTGCCAGCAGCCCCGGCTCTAGTAATGAGCAGTTCTTC
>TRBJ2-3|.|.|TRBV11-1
CASSPQGFTTDTRYF
TGTGCCAGCAGCCCGCAGGGTTTCACGACAGATACGCGGTATTTT
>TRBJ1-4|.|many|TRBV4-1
CASSRGGEGEKLFF
TGCGCCAGCAGCCGAGGCGGGGAGGGTGAAAAACTGTTTTTT
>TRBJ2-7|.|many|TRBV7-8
CASSATALIYEQYF
TGTGCCAGCAGCGCCACTGCGCTAATTTACGAGCAGTACTTC
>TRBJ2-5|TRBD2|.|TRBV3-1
CASSWIGLAGVSETQYF
TGTGCCAGCAGCTGGATCGGACTAGCGGGAGTTTCGGAGACCCAGTACTTC
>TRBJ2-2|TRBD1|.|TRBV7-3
CASAPQGAGNGELFF
TGTGCCAGCGCCCCGCAGGGGGCCGGCAACGGGGAGCTGTTTTTT
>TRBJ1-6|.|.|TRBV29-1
CSGVKQDGSLHF
TGCAGCGGCGTGAAACAGGACGGGTCCCTCCACTTT
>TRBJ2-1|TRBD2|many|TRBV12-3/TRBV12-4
CASSSPSGGNNEQFF
TGTGCCAGCAGTTCCCCTAGCGGAGGGAACAATGAGCAGTTCTTC
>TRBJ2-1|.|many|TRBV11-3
CASSQGNSYNEQFF
TGTGCCAGCAGCCAAGGGAACTCCTACAATGAGCAGTTCTTC
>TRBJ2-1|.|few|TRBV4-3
CASSQSPSSPYNEQFF
TGCGCCAGCAGCCAGTCCCCGTCCAGCCCCTACAATGAGCAGTTCTTC
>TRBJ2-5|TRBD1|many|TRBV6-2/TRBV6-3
CASSNGDRDIWTQYF
TGTGCCAGCAGTAACGGGGACAGAGATATTTGGACCCAGTACTTC
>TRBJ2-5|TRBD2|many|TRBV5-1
CASSLTSGWKETQYF
TGCGCCAGCAGCTTGACTAGCGGATGGAAAGAGACCCAGTACTTC
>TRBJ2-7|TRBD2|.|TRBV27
CASSRLAGDAEQYF
TGTGCCAGCAGCCGACTAGCGGGGGACGCCGAGCAGTACTTC